This TCR beta chain was obtained from a study of T-cell memory formation after mild COVID-19 (dated by TCRdb to the early 2020s). Background for the entire study: TCR sequence clusters from the two donors were found to be largely donor specific. In two donors, T-cell clones that expanded and contracted after mild COVID-19 were followed by sequencing TCRalpha and TCRbeta repertoires longitudinally. Two young, previously healthy adult volunteers made up the cohort, one male and one female.

These reads were obtained on an Illumina NovaSeq 6000. cDNA libraries for TCRalpha and TCRbeta were prepared by 5'RACE using constant-segment primers, with sample barcodes and unique molecular identifiers added. Trizol reagent was used to extract RNA from every sample. The libraries were amplified in two PCR steps, and the second step added a second sample barcode and Illumina TruSeq adapters. Sequencing of libraries was performed on an Illumina NovaSeq with 2 x 150 bp paired-end reads. In the source study's methods: The reads were demultiplexed and collapsed into UMI-guided consensus sequences using migec v1.2.7. Using mixcr v2.1.11, UMI consensuses were aligned to TRA and TRB V and J templates and then assembled into clonotypes. A clonotype was counted as expanded or contracted only if both edgeR and NoisET called the change significant, with noise models trained on biological replicates. For edgeR calls, the cutoffs were a false discovery rate-adjusted p below 0.01 and a log2 fold-change threshold of 1. As an exploratory analysis of dynamics, max-normalized trajectories of the 1000 most abundant clonotypes were examined with PCA combined with hierarchical clustering. Each responding clone was given a CD4 or CD8 phenotype based on the CD4+ and CD8+ repertoires, which had been sequenced separately. In-frame beta chains were kept once TCRdb had trimmed the public reads at Q25 with fastp and called clones with MiXCR. Each CDR3 protein appears once, grouped with its most common genes and DNA. None of the V and J calls come from the authors' own analysis; TCRdb made them. This sample holds fewer than 35,000 distinct CDR3 sequences; roughly 15% were observed only once. Just over 1.4% of the sample comes from the top ten.

Broad study findings and their caveats: Contracting CD4+ clones were found mainly in CM and EM memory subsets, while CD8+ clones were enriched in EMRA. Clones that contracted from day 15 to 85 showed balanced CD4/CD8 phenotypes, whereas a second wave of clones that expanded from day 15 to 37 leaned towards CD4+. The study covered only a couple of mild cases, and larger cohorts including severe cases with pre-infection samples were considered necessary. Some responding clones were detected in pre-infection memory, which suggested that pre-existing cross-reactive memory T cells had joined the SARS-CoV-2 response. Whether the second-wave clones peaking on day 37 were SARS-CoV-2 specific was not confirmed.

Worth noting for this clonotype: The specificity of this receptor is unknown. Base qualities are missing; no much larger clone stands one base away.

Unmatched junction bases come to 7, with V trimmed by 6 bases and J by 4 bases. According to the germline V gene, CDR1 reads SQVTM and CDR2 reads ANQGSEA. There are 15 amino acids in the CDR3, from cysteine to phenylalanine inclusive. Only CDR3 DNA is held: 45 bases, read in frame from base 1. Ficoll-Paque density gradient centrifugation was used to isolate PBMCs. The chain uses TRBV29-1 and TRBJ2-5, with 14 middle bases fitting TRBD2. Source material: PBMCs or a T cell subset sorted from them (not recorded which). This TCR was sampled from an adult who had mild COVID-19 (a few samples of this study predate the infection). The sample titles of this study are shuffled in the database, so cell type and time point are left out. The CDR3 protein: CSVREGTSGRETQYF. The bases read TGCAGCGTCCGAGAAGGGACTAGCGGGAGAGAGACCCAGTACTTC.